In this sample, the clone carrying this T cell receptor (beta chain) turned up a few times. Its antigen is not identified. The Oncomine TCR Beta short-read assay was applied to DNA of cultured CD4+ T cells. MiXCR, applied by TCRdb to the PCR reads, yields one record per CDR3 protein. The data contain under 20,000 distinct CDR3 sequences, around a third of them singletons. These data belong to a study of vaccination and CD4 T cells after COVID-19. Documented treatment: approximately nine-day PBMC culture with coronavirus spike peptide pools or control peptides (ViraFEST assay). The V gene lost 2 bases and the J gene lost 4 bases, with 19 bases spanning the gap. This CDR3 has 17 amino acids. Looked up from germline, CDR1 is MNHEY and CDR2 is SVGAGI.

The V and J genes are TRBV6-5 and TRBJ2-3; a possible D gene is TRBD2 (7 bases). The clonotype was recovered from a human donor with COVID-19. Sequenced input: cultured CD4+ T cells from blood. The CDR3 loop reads CASSYGGAYSVADTQYF. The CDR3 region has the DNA TGTGCCAGCAGTTACGGGGGGGCTTACTCGGTGGCAGATACGCAGTATTTT.